The 16 T cell receptor beta chains presented below share a single source sample, sequenced in a study of blood T cell repertoires in COVID-19. Some clones are missing from TCRdb's copy, which holds only in-frame ones; the method was immunoSEQ multiplex PCR. Here the sample spans roughly 440,000 clones, around 89% being singletons. The sample consisted of peripheral blood. These receptors were collected from a woman between 45 and 60 years old with COVID-19, enrolled during active disease.

The chain couples TRBV18 to TRBJ2-7; 7 bases agree with TRBD2. Germline loops: CDR1 KGHSH, CDR2 LQKENI. Trimming removed 4 bases from V and 3 bases from J; junction bases left unmatched: 6. This CDR3 comprises 14 residues. In nucleotides, the CDR3 is TGTGCCAGCTCACAACCGGGACTACTCTACGAGCAGTACTTC. Translating gives CASSQPGLLYEQYF.

The chain has TRBV14 and TRBJ1-2, with D maybe TRBD1 (5 bases). From germline, CDR1 is SGHDN and CDR2 FVKESK. CDR3 length equals 17 residues. Trimming pared 2 bases from V and 3 bases from J, leaving 19 bases between. CDR3 amino acids: CASSQLGSTRVYYGYTF. The CDR3 DNA is TGTGCCAGCAGCCAATTGGGGTCAACCAGGGTATACTATGGCTACACCTTC.

To note about this clone: Different DNA sequences within this sample yield the same CDR3. The chain employs TRBV28 and TRBJ1-2; D remains ambiguous. Germline lookup yields CDR1 MDHEN and CDR2 SYDVKM. There are 11 residues in the CDR3. V was trimmed by 7 bases and J by 2 bases, leaving 5 bases between them. As DNA, the CDR3 is TGTGCCAGCACCTCGAACTATGGCTACACCTTC. Translated: CASTSNYGYTF.

This rearrangement joins TRBV9 to TRBJ1-1; D is undetermined. V dropped 4 bases and J dropped 1 base, with 5 bases sitting between them. Germline CDR1 SGDLS, CDR2 YYNGEE. The length of the CDR3 is 12 residues. CDR3: CASSYGNTEAFF. In DNA form, the CDR3 reads TGTGCCAGCAGCTACGGGAACACTGAAGCTTTCTTT.

This rearrangement joins TRBV11-2 to TRBJ2-7; TRBD2 might be the D (7 bases). Trimming removed 5 bases at V and 0 bases at J, with 14 bases between. The CDR3 covers 15 residues. Germline-derived CDR1 and CDR2 are SGHAT and FQNNGV. DNA of the CDR3: TGTGCCAGCAGCCTAGGGGGGGGGAGCTCCTACGAGCAGTACTTC. Residues: CASSLGGGSSYEQYF.

V is TRBV20-1 and J is TRBJ2-5, with D hard to call. This CDR3 contains 14 residues. In germline, CDR1 is DFQATT, CDR2 SNEGSKA (reference sequence). Trimming pared 3 bases from V and 1 base from J, leaving 12 bases between. This chain's CDR3 is CSASRLDFQETQYF. The CDR3 bases are TGCAGTGCTAGTAGACTGGATTTCCAAGAGACCCAGTACTTC.

The V gene is TRBV28, the J gene TRBJ2-1; D is uncertain. The CDR3 has 11 amino acids. Germline V gene lookup returns CDR1 MDHEN and CDR2 SYDVKM. The ends were cut back, 5 bases at V and 10 bases at J, with 9 bases in the middle. DNA for the CDR3: TGTGCCAGCAGTGCCCCCCGGGAGCAGTTCTTC. This sequence encodes CASSAPREQFF.

This chain uses TRBV2 with TRBJ1-2, with TRBD1 as a possible D gene (6 bases). The V end was cut by 6 bases, the J end by 8 bases, with 16 bases between. Per the germline V gene, CDR1 is SNHLY and CDR2 is FYNNEI. The CDR3 consists of 13 residues. CDR3 region: CASRGAVLRGYTF. CDR3 nucleotide sequence: TGTGCCAGCAGGGGGGCGGTCCTTCGCGGCTACACCTTC.

Concerning this clone: Other DNA sequences in the sample encode the same CDR3. The V and J genes are TRBV3-1 (or the pseudogene TRBV3-2) and TRBJ2-3; D possibly corresponds to TRBD1 (5 bases). Looked up from germline, CDR1 is LGHDT and CDR2 is YNNKEL (reference sequence). The CDR3 consists of 13 residues. The V gene lost 0 bases and the J gene lost 4 bases, with 5 bases spanning the gap. CDR3 DNA sequence: TGTGCCAGCAGCCAAGAAGGGGCAGATACGCAGTATTTT. Protein product: CASSQEGADTQYF.

The chain recombines TRBV9 with TRBJ1-6; tentatively, D is TRBD1 (5 bases). In germline, CDR1 is SGDLS, CDR2 YYNGEE. Trimming cost V 3 bases and J 0 bases, with 13 bases left between them. The CDR3 length is 17 residues. In nucleotides, the CDR3 is TGTGCCAGCAGCGCGGAGACAGTTAGCTCCTATAATTCACCCCTCCACTTT. Protein: CASSAETVSSYNSPLHF.

This chain links TRBV5-4 with TRBJ1-2, with D tentatively TRBD1 (5 bases). The germline V and J ends were trimmed by 4 bases and 9 bases, with 13 bases remaining between them. The CDR3 has 12 residues. CDR1 and CDR2 from the germline V gene are SGHNT and YYREEE (reference sequence). CDR3 sequence reads: CASSLTAASYTF. Here the CDR3 DNA reads TGTGCCAGCAGCCTGACAGCCGCTAGCTACACCTTC.

The chain uses TRBV19 and TRBJ1-5, with D unresolved. Trimming pared 6 bases from V and 7 bases from J, leaving 13 bases between. Germline CDR1 reads LNHDA; CDR2 reads SQIVND (reference sequence). This CDR3 comprises 13 residues. The chain's CDR3 is CASSPAGFQPQHF. The CDR3 coding sequence is TGTGCCAGTAGCCCGGCGGGTTTCCAGCCCCAGCATTTT.

The rearrangement joins TRBV14 to TRBJ1-5, with 8 bases lining up with TRBD1. V lost 0 bases and J lost 0; bases outside the gene matches: 10. CDR3 length: 19 amino acids. Germline CDR1 SGHDN, CDR2 FVKESK. CDR3 amino acids: CASSQDADREPYSNQPQHF. CDR3 bases: TGTGCCAGCAGCCAAGATGCGGACAGGGAGCCTTATAGCAATCAGCCCCAGCATTTT.

V and J are TRBV4-1 and TRBJ1-5, with D maybe TRBD1 (5 bases). This CDR3 contains 16 residues. Germline V gene data show CDR1 as MGHRA and CDR2 as YSYEKL. V lost 4 bases and J 7 bases, leaving 20 bases between the germline ends. CDR3 in amino acids: CASSLGGGARWQPQHF. The CDR3 DNA reads as TGCGCCAGCAGCCTCGGCGGAGGGGCCCGTTGGCAGCCCCAGCATTTT.

This clone was recorded once. The chain joins TRBV7-2 to TRBJ2-3, with TRBD1 matching over 8 bases. CDR1 is SGHTA, CDR2 FQGNSA, per germline. The CDR3 runs 16 residues. V gave up 1 base and J gave up 6 bases; unmatched junction bases: 9. The CDR3 reads CASSLVGGQAGDTQYF. The CDR3 DNA is TGTGCCAGCAGCTTAGTCGGGGGACAGGCAGGGGATACGCAGTATTTT.

The gene calls are TRBV19 and TRBJ1-5; tentative D call: TRBD1 (5 bases). This CDR3 has 15 amino acids. Trimming left V 5 bases short and J 2 bases short, with 13 bases between. Germline lookup yields CDR1 LNHDA and CDR2 SQIVND (reference sequence). The CDR3 reads CASSHQGLGNQPQHF. In nucleotides, the CDR3 is TGTGCCAGTAGTCATCAGGGCCTGGGCAATCAGCCCCAGCATTTT.